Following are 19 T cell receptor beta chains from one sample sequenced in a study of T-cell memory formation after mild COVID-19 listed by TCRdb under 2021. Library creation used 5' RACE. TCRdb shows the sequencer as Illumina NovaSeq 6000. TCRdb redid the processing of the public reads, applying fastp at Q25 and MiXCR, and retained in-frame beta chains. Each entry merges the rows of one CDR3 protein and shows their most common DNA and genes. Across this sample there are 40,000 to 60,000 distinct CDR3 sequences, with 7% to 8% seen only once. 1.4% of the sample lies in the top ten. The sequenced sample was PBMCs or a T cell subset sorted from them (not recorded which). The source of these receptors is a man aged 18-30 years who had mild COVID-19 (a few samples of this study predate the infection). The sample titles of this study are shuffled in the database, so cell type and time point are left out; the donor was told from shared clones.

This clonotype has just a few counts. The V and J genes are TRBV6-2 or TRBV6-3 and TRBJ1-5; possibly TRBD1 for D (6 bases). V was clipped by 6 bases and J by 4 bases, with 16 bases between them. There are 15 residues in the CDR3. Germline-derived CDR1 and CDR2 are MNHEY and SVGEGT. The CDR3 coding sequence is TGTGCCAGCAGCTCACAGGGATCAGGGAATCAGCCCCAGCATTTT. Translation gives CASSSQGSGNQPQHF.

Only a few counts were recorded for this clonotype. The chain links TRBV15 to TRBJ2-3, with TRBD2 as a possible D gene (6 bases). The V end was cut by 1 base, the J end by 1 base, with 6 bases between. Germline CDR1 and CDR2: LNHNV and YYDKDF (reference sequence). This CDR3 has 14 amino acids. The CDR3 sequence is CATSRAGGTDTQYF. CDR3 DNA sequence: TGTGCCACCAGCAGAGCGGGGGGCACAGATACGCAGTATTTT.

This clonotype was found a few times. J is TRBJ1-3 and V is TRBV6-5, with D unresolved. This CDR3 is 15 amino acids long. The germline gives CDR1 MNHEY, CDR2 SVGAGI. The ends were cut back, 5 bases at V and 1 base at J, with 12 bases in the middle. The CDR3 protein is CASSPRLGSGNTIYF. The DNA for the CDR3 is TGTGCCAGCAGTCCGCGGTTAGGATCTGGAAACACCATATATTTT.

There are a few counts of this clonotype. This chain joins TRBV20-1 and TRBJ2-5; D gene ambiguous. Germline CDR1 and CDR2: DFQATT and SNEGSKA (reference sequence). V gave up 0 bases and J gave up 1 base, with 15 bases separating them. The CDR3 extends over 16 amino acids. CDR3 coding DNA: TGCAGTGCTAGAGATTTTAGGAGACAACCCCAAGAGACCCAGTACTTC. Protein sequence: CSARDFRRQPQETQYF.

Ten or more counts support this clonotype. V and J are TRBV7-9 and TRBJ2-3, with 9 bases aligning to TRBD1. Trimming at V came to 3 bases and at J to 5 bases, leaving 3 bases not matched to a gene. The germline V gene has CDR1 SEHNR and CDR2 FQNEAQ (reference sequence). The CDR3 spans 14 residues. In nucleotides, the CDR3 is TGTGCCAGCAGCTTCCGGGACAGGGAAGATACGCAGTATTTT. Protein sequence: CASSFRDREDTQYF.

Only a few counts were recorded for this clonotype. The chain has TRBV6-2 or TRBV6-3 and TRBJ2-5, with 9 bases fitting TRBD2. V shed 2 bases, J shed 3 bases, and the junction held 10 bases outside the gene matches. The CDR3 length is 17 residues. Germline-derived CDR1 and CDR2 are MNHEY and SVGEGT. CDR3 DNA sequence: TGTGCCAGCAGTTACGTCGGGACTAGCAGCTGGAAAGAGACCCAGTACTTC. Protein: CASSYVGTSSWKETQYF.

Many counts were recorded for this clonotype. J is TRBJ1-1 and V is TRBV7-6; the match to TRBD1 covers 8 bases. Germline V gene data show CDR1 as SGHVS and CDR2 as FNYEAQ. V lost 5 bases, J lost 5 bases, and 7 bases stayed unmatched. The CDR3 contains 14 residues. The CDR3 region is CASSQGQGWTEAFF. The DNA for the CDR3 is TGTGCCAGCAGCCAAGGACAGGGATGGACTGAAGCTTTCTTT.

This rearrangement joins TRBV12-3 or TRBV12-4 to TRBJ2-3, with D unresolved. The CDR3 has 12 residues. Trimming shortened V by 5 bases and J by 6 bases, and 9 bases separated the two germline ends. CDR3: CASSRLRDTQYF. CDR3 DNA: TGTGCCAGCAGTCGACTCCGGGATACGCAGTATTTT.

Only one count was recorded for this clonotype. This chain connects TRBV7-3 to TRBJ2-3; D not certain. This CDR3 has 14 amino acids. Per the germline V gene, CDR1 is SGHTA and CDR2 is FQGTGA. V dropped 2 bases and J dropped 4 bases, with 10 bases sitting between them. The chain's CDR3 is CASSLLGNPDTQYF. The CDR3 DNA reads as TGTGCCAGCAGCTTATTGGGGAACCCAGATACGCAGTATTTT.

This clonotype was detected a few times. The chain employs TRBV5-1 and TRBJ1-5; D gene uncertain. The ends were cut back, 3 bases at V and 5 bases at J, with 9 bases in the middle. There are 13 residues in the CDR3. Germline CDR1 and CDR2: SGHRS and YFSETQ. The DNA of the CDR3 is TGCGCCAGCAGCTCGGGCTGGGATCAGCCCCAGCATTTT. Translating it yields CASSSGWDQPQHF.

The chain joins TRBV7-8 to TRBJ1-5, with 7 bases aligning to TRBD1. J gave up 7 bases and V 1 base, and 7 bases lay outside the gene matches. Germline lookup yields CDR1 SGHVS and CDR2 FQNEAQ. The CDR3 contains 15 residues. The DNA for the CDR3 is TGTGCCAGCAGCTTAGTAGAGGGGGCTGGCCAGCCCCAGCATTTT. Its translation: CASSLVEGAGQPQHF.

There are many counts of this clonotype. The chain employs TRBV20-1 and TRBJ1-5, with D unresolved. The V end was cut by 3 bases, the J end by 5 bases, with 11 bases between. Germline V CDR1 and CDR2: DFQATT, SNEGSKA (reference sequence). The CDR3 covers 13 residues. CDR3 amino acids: CSASSGLDQPQHF. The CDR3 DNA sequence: TGCAGTGCTAGTTCGGGGTTGGATCAGCCCCAGCATTTT.

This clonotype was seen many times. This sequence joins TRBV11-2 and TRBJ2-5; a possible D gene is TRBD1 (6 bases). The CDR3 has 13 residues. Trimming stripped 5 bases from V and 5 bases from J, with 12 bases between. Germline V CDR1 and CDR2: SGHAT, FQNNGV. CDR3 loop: CASSPPGVETQYF. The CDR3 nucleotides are TGTGCCAGCAGCCCCCCAGGGGTGGAGACCCAGTACTTC.

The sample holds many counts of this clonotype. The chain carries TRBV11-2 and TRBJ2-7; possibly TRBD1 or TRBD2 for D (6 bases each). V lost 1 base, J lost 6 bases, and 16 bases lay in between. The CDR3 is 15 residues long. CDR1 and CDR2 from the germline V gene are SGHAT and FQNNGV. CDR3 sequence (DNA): TGTGCCAGCAGCTTAGTTTGGAGGGGGGCGGCCGAGCAGTACGTC. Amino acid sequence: CASSLVWRGAAEQYV.

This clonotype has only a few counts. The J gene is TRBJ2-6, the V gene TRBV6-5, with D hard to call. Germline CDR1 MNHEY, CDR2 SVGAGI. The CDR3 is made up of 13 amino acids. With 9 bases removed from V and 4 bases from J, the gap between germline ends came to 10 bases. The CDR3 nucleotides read TGTGCCAGTTGGCAAGGAGGGGCCAACGTCCTGACTTTC. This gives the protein CASWQGGANVLTF.

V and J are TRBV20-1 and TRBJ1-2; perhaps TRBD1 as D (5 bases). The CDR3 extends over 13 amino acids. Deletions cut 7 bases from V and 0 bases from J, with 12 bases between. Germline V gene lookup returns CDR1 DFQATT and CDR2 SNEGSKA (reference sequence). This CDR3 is CSGRDGTNYGYTF. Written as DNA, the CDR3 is TGCAGTGGAAGGGACGGGACTAACTATGGCTACACCTTC.

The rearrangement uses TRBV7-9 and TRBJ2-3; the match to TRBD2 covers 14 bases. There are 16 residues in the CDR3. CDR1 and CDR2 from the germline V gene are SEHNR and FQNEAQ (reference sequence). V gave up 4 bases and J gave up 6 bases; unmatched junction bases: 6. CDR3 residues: CASSWGTSGGSDTQYF. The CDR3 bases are TGTGCCAGCAGCTGGGGGACTAGCGGGGGATCGGATACGCAGTATTTT.

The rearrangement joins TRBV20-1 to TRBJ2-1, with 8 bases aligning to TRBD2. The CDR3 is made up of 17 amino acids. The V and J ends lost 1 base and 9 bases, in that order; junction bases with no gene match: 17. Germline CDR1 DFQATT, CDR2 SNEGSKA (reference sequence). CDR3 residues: CSARAVAGTPAMGEQFF. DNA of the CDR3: TGCAGTGCTAGAGCAGTAGCGGGGACGCCCGCAATGGGTGAGCAGTTCTTC.

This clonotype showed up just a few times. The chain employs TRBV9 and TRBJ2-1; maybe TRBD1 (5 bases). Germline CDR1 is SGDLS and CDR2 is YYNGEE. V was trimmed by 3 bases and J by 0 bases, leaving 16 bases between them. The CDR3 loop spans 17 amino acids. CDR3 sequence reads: CASSASGWGSSYNEQFF. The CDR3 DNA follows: TGTGCCAGCAGCGCGTCCGGTTGGGGCAGCTCCTACAATGAGCAGTTCTTC.